The rows below give T cell receptor beta chains drawn from one sample of a study of T cells in Graves' hyperthyroidism and ophthalmopathy. Using its own MiXCR run on the multiplex PCR reads, TCRdb lists one record per CDR3 protein. The sample carries over 300,000 distinct CDR3 sequences, approximately 15% recorded once. Sequenced: blood. The receptors stem from a woman between 55 and 75 years old with Graves' hyperthyroidism. CDR3s include the opening cysteine and the closing phenylalanine or tryptophan. A D gene is named only where the DNA matches it firmly. Expanded clones are given a class, and other clones once, few, many or no size at all.

CDR3nt: TGTGCCAGCAGTCCCCCCGGAGCTAACTATGGCTACACCTTC
CDR3aa: CASSPPGANYGYTF
d_gene: NA
j_gene: TRBJ1-2
v_gene: TRBV27
abundance: many

CDR3nt: TGTGCCAGCAGCTTTCGAGGCGGACCCTACGAGCAGTACTTC
CDR3aa: CASSFRGGPYEQYF
d_gene: NA
j_gene: TRBJ2-7
v_gene: TRBV7-8
abundance: many

CDR3nt: TGTGCCAGTCGCCGGGACAGGGGAAGCCAGCCCCAGCATTTT
CDR3aa: CASRRDRGSQPQHF
d_gene: TRBD1
j_gene: TRBJ1-5
v_gene: TRBV28
abundance: once

CDR3nt: TGTGCCAGCAGTGAACGGGGGGTATCGGGGAGCTCCTATAATTCACCCCCCCACTTT
CDR3aa: CASSERGVSGSSYNSPPHF
d_gene: NA
j_gene: TRBJ1-6
v_gene: TRBV2
abundance: NA

CDR3nt: TGTGCCAGCAGCGCGAGGTGGGAGACCCAGTACTTC
CDR3aa: CASSARWETQYF
d_gene: NA
j_gene: TRBJ2-5
v_gene: TRBV3-1
abundance: many

CDR3nt: TGTGCCAGCAGTTACTCGGGGACTAGCGATGAGACCCAGTACTTC
CDR3aa: CASSYSGTSDETQYF
d_gene: TRBD2
j_gene: TRBJ2-5
v_gene: TRBV6-5
abundance: many

CDR3nt: TGTGCCAGCAGCTTGGGGTGGGGACAGTCGGTCGGAGCTTTCTTT
CDR3aa: CASSLGWGQSVGAFF
d_gene: TRBD1
j_gene: TRBJ1-1
v_gene: TRBV5-6
abundance: many

CDR3nt: TGTGCCAGCAGTTGGACAGGGCGCGCTTTCTCCTACGAGCAGTACTTC
CDR3aa: CASSWTGRAFSYEQYF
d_gene: TRBD1
j_gene: TRBJ2-7
v_gene: TRBV6-1
abundance: many

CDR3nt: TGTGCCATCAGTGCTGGGACTAGCCGCTCCTACGAGCAGTACTTC
CDR3aa: CAISAGTSRSYEQYF
d_gene: TRBD2
j_gene: TRBJ2-7
v_gene: TRBV10-3
abundance: many

CDR3nt: TGTGCCAGCAGCCCGGGACAGGCACTCACAGATACGCAGTATTTT
CDR3aa: CASSPGQALTDTQYF
d_gene: TRBD1
j_gene: TRBJ2-3
v_gene: TRBV13
abundance: many

CDR3nt: TGCAGTGCTAGGATGACGGGCCAAGAGACCCAGTACTTC
CDR3aa: CSARMTGQETQYF
d_gene: NA
j_gene: TRBJ2-5
v_gene: TRBV20-1
abundance: many

CDR3nt: TGCGCCAGCAGCTTGGCGGGCCAGAACAATCAGCCCCAGCATTTT
CDR3aa: CASSLAGQNNQPQHF
d_gene: NA
j_gene: TRBJ1-5
v_gene: TRBV5-1
abundance: few

CDR3nt: TGTGCCAGCAGTTTAGGGTCCTCTCTCGGGAATGAGCAGTTCTTC
CDR3aa: CASSLGSSLGNEQFF
d_gene: NA
j_gene: TRBJ2-1
v_gene: TRBV12-3/TRBV12-4
abundance: many

CDR3nt: TGTGCCAGCAGTTTAACCATAAACGTCTACGAGCAGTACTTC
CDR3aa: CASSLTINVYEQYF
d_gene: NA
j_gene: TRBJ2-7
v_gene: TRBV28
abundance: many

CDR3nt: TGCAGTGCTGGCCGTTTCTTCTATGGCTACACCTTC
CDR3aa: CSAGRFFYGYTF
d_gene: NA
j_gene: TRBJ1-2
v_gene: TRBV20-1
abundance: many

CDR3nt: TGTGCCATCAGTGAGTCGGCTAGCGGGAGGATCAATGAGCAGTTCTTC
CDR3aa: CAISESASGRINEQFF
d_gene: TRBD2
j_gene: TRBJ2-1
v_gene: TRBV10-3
abundance: many

CDR3nt: TGTGCCAGCAGTTCAGGGCCCCCCTACAATGAGCAGTTCTTC
CDR3aa: CASSSGPPYNEQFF
d_gene: NA
j_gene: TRBJ2-1
v_gene: TRBV28
abundance: many

CDR3nt: TGTGCCAGCAGCTCGCCCGCCGCGGGGGCCCTCTCTGGAAACACCATATATTTT
CDR3aa: CASSSPAAGALSGNTIYF
d_gene: NA
j_gene: TRBJ1-3
v_gene: TRBV7-6
abundance: many